This T cell receptor beta chain was captured by sequencing in a study of tumor-infiltrating lymphocytes in primary liver carcinoma. Unsorted bulk tissue, about 17-34 mg of it, served as the source for co-extraction of RNA and DNA. The investigators made TCR beta cDNA from 400 to 500 ng total RNA, using a constant-region primer. Researchers made the TCR beta libraries by running three nested multiplex PCR rounds with slightly modified ARM-PCR. TRBV1-TRBV30 forward primers and a C-beta reverse primer were used in the first two PCR rounds, which each ran for about 11 cycles. One entry per CDR3 protein results from TCRdb running MiXCR on the multiplex PCR reads. This sample carries 95,000 to 100,000 distinct CDR3 sequences, about 70% of them seen once, and the ten largest clones take 9.5% to 15%. The germline CDR1 and CDR2 sequences are SGHAT and FQDESV (reference sequence). CDR3 length equals 15 residues. Deletions cut 6 bases from V and 6 bases from J, with 21 bases between.

V and J are TRBV11-1 and TRBJ2-7, with D perhaps assigned TRBD1 or TRBD2 (6 bases each). Sample: liver tumor tissue from sampling region 2. Subset given: tumor region T2, inferior pole. The TCR comes from a woman aged 55-70 years with primary liver carcinoma and hepatitis B virus infection. The chain's CDR3 is CASSGGGTRTCEQYF. CDR3 coding DNA: TGTGCCAGCAGTGGGGGCGGGACGAGGACCTGCGAGCAGTACTTC. The variable domain in full, with the rest retrieved from reference TRBV11-1 and TRBJ2-7, is EAEVAQSPRYKITEKSQAVAFWCDPISGHATLYWYRQILGQGPELLVQFQDESVVDDSQLPKDRFSAERLKGVDSTLKIQPAELGDSAMYLCASSGGGTRTCEQYFGPGTRLTVT.